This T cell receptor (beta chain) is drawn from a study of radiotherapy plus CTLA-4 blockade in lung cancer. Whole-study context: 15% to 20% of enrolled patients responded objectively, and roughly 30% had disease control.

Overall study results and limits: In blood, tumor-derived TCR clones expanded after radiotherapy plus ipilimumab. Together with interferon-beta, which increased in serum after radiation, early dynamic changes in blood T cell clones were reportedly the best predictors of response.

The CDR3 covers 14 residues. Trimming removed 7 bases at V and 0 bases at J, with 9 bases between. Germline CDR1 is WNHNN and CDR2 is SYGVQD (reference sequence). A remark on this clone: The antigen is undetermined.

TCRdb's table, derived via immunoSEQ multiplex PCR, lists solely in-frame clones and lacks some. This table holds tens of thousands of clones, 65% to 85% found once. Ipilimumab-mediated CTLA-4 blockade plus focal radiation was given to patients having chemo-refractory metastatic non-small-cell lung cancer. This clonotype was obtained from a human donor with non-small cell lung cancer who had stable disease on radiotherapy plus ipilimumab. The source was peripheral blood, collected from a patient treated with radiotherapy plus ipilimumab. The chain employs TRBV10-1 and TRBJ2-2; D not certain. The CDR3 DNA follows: TGCGCCAGCACTGACTTCGCGAACACCGGGGAGCTGTTTTTT. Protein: CASTDFANTGELFF.